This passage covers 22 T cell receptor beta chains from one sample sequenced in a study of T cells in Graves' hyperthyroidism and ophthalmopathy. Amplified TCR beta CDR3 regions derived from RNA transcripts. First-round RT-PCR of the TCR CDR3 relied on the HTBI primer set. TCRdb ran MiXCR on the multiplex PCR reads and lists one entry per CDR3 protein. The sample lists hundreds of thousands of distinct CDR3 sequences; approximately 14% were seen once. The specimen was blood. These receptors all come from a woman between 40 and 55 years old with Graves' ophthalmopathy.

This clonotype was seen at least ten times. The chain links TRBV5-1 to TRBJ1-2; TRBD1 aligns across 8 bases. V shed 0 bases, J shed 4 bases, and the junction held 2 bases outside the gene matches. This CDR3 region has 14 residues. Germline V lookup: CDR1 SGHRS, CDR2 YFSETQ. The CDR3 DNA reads TGCGCCAGCAGCTTGGAACAGGGGGTCTATGGCTACACCTTC. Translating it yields CASSLEQGVYGYTF. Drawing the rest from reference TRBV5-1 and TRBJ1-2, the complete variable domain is KAGVTQTPRYLIKTRGQQVTLSCSPISGHRSVSWYQQTPGQGLQFLFEYFSETQRNKGNFPGRFSGRQFSNSRSEMNVSTLELGDSALYLCASSLEQGVYGYTFGSGTRLTVV.

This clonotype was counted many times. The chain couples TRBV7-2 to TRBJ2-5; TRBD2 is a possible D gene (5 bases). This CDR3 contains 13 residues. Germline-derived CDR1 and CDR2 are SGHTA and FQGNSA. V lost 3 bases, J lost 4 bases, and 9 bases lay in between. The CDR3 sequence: CASSLRASETQYF. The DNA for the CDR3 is TGTGCCAGCAGCTTGAGGGCCTCAGAGACCCAGTACTTC.

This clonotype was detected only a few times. Written as DNA, the CDR3 is TGTGCCAGCAAATTGATGGGGTTGGGCCGAGAGACCCAGTACTTC. Residues: CASKLMGLGRETQYF. This sequence joins TRBV6-1 and TRBJ2-5; D ambiguous. The CDR3 covers 15 residues. The V and J ends lost 7 bases and 4 bases respectively, with 19 bases between them. Germline V gene sequence: CDR1 MNHNS, CDR2 SASEGT.

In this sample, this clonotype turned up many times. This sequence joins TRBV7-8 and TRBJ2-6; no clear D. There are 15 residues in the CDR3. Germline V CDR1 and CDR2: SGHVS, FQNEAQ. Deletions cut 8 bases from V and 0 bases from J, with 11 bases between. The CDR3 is CASPTTVSGANVLTF. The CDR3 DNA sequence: TGTGCCAGCCCCACCACAGTCTCTGGGGCCAACGTCCTGACTTTC.

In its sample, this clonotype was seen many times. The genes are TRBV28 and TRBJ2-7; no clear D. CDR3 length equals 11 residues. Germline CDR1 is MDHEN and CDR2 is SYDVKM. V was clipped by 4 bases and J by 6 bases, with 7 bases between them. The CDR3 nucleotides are TGTGCCAGCAGTTCCCCCCGCGAGCAGTACTTC. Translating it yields CASSSPREQYF.

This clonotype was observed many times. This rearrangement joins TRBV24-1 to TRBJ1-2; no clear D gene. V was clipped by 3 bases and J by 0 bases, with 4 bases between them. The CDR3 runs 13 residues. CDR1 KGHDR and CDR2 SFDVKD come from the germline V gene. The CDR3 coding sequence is TGTGCCACCAGTGATGGAGCTAACTATGGCTACACCTTC. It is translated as CATSDGANYGYTF.

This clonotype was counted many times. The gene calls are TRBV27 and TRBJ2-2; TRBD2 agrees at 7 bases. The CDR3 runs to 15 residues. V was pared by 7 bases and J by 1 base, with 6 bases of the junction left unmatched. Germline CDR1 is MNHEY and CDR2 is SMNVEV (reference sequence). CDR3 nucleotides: TGTGCCAGCACCAAGGGAGGGGTGAACACCGGGGAGCTGTTTTTT. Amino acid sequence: CASTKGGVNTGELFF.

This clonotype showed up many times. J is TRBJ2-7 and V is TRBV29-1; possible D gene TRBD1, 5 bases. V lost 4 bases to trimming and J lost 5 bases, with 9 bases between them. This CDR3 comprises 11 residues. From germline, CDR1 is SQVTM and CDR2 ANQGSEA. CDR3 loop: CSVAGIDEQYF. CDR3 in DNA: TGCAGCGTTGCAGGGATTGACGAGCAGTACTTC.

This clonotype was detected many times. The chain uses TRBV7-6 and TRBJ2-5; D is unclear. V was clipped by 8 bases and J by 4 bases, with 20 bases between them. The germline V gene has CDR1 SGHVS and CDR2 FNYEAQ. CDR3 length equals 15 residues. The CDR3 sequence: CASSTESSKGETQYF. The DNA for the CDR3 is TGTGCCAGCTCAACTGAAAGCTCGAAGGGAGAGACCCAGTACTTC.

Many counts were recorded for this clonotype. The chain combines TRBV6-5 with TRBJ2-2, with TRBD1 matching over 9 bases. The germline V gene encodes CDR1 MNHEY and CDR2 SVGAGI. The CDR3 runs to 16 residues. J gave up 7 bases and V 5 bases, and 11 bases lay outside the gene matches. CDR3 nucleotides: TGTGCCAGCAGTCACAGGGGGCGCTTGGTCGTCGGGGAGCTGTTTTTT. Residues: CASSHRGRLVVGELFF.

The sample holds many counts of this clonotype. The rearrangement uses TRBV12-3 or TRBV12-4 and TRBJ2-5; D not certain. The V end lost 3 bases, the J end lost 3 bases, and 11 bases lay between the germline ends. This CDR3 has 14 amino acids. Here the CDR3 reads CASSLRVVKETQYF. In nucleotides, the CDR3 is TGTGCCAGCAGTTTGCGAGTCGTCAAAGAGACCCAGTACTTC.

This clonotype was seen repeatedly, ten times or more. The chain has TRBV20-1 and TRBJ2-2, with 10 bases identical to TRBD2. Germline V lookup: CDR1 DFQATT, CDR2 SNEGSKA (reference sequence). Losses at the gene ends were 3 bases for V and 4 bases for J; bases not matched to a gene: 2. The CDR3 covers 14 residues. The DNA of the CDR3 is TGCAGTGCTAGGCCTAGCGGGAGCACCGGGGAGCTGTTTTTT. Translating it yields CSARPSGSTGELFF.

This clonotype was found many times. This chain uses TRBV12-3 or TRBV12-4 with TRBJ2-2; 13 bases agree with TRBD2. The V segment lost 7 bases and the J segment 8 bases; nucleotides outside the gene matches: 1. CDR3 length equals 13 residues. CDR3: CASTGLAGGELFF. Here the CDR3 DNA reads TGTGCCAGCACGGGACTAGCGGGAGGGGAGCTGTTTTTT.

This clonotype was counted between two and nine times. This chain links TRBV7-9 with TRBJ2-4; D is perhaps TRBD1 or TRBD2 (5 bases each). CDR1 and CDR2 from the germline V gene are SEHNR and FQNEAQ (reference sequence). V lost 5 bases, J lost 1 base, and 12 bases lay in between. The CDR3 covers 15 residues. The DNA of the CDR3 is TGTGCCAGCAGCCCCCCCGAGGGGGCCAAAAACATTCAGTACTTC. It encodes CASSPPEGAKNIQYF.

In DNA, the CDR3 is TGTGCCACCAAACAGGGGTGGAGGACTGAAGCTTTCTTT. It translates to CATKQGWRTEAFF. V is TRBV6-2 or TRBV6-3 and J is TRBJ1-1; 7 bases align to TRBD1. This CDR3 region has 13 residues. V lost 10 bases, J lost 5 bases, and 10 bases stayed unmatched. From germline, CDR1 is MNHEY and CDR2 SVGEGT.

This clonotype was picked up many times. CDR3 amino acids: CASSPRTSGSGEQYF. The CDR3 bases are TGTGCCAGCAGTCCAAGGACTAGCGGGAGTGGCGAGCAGTACTTC. The chain uses TRBV27 and TRBJ2-7; 13 nucleotides line up with TRBD2. The germline V gene has CDR1 MNHEY and CDR2 SMNVEV (reference sequence). The V gene end was trimmed by 5 bases and the J gene end by 6 bases; junction bases not matched to a gene: 7. CDR3 length: 15 residues.

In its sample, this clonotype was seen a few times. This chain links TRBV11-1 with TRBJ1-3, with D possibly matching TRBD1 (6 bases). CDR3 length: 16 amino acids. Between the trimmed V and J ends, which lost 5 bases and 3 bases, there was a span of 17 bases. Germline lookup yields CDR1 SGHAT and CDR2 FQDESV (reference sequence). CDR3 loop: CASSTYGGAIGNTIYF. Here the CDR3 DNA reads TGTGCCAGCAGCACCTACGGGGGGGCGATTGGAAACACCATATATTTT.

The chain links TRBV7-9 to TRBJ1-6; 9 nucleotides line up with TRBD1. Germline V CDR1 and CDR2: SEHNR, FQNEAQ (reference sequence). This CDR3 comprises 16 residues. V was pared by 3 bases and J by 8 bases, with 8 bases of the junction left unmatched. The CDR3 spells CASSFTGGLRHSPLHF. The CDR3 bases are TGTGCCAGCAGCTTTACAGGGGGCCTTCGGCATTCACCCCTCCACTTT.

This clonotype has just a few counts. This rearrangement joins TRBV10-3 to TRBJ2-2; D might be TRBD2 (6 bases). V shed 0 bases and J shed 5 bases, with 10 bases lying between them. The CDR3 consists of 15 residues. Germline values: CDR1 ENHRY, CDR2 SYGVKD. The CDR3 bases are TGTGCCATCAGTGAGTCGGAGGGCGGAACCGGGGAGCTGTTTTTT. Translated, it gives CAISESEGGTGELFF.

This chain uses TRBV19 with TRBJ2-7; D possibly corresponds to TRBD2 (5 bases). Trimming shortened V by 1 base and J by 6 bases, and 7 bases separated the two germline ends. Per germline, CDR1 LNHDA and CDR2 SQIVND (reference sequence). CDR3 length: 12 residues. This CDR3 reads CASSIGGIEQYF. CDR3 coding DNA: TGTGCCAGTAGTATAGGAGGGATCGAGCAGTACTTC.

The DNA for the CDR3 is TGTGCCAGCAGTTGGGGGTACCAGGGGAGCTCCTACGAGCAGTACTTC. Its protein is CASSWGYQGSSYEQYF. The V gene is TRBV6-2 or TRBV6-3, the J gene TRBJ2-7; D perhaps matches TRBD1 (6 bases). The V and J ends lost 4 bases and 0 bases respectively, with 16 bases between them. Germline V gene data show CDR1 as MNHEY and CDR2 as SVGEGT. CDR3 length: 16 amino acids.

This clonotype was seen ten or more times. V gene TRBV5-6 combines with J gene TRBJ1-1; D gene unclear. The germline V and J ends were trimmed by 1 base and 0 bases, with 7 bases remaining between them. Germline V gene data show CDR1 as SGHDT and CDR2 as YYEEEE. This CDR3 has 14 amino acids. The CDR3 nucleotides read TGTGCCAGCAGCTTGCGGATCTTGAACACTGAAGCTTTCTTT. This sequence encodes CASSLRILNTEAFF. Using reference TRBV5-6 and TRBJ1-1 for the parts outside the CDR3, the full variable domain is DAGVTQSPTHLIKTRGQQVTLRCSPKSGHDTVSWYQQALGQGPQFIFQYYEEEERQRGNFPDRFSGHQFPNYSSELNVNALLLGDSALYLCASSLRILNTEAFFGQGTRLTVV.